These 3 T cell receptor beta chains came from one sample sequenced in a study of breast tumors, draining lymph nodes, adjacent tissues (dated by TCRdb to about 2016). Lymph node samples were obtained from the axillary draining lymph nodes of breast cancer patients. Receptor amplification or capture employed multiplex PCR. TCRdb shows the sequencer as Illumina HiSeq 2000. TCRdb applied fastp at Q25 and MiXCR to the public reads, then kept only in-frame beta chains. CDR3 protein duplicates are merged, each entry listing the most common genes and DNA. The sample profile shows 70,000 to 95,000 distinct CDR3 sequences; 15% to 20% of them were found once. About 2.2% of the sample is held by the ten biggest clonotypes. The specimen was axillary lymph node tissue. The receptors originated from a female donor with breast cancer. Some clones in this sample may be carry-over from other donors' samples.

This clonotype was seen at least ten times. This chain's CDR3 is CSASEGDYSNQPQHF. The CDR3 DNA reads TGCAGTGCTAGCGAAGGGGACTATAGCAATCAGCCCCAGCATTTT. J is TRBJ1-5 and V is TRBV20-1, with a possible D match to TRBD1 (5 bases). Germline-derived CDR1 and CDR2 are DFQATT and SNEGSKA (reference sequence). The CDR3 totals 15 residues. V was clipped by 3 bases and J by 0 bases, with 12 bases between them.

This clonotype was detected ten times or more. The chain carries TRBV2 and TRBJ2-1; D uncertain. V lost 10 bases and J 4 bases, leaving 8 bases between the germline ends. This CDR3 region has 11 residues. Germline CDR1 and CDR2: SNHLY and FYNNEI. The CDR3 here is CATKFYNEQFF. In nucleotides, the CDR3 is TGTGCCACCAAATTTTACAATGAGCAGTTCTTC.

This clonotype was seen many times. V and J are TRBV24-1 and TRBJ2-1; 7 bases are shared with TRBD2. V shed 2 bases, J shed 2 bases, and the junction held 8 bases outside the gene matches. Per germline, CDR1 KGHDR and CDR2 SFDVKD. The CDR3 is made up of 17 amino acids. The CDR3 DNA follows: TGTGCCACCAGTGATTCTTCAGGGCTAGCGGCCTACAATGAGCAGTTCTTC. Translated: CATSDSSGLAAYNEQFF.